This T cell receptor (beta chain) was recovered during a study of blood T cell repertoires in COVID-19. Recruits, aged roughly 18 to 100 years, lived in 20 to 30 US areas. In germline, CDR1 is KGHDR, CDR2 SFDVKD. The CDR3 runs 19 residues. As processed by the authors: Counts of nucleated cells, estimated from reference gene primer amplification, were obtained. TCRdb's copy holds only in-frame clones and misses some; the assay was immunoSEQ multiplex PCR. V and J calls and clone size come straight from that table; D and trimming were deduced from the DNA. This table has approximately 250,000 clones, about 82% appearing once.

This chain uses TRBV24-1 with TRBJ1-5, with D perhaps matching TRBD1 (6 bases). The TCR was taken from a woman in her forties or fifties with acute COVID-19. Sequencing input: PBMCs or T cells enriched from blood (not recorded which). CDR3 amino acids: CEPPCYKRTGPWGNQPQHF. The CDR3, as DNA: TGTGAACCACCATGCTATAAGCGAACAGGGCCTTGGGGCAATCAGCCCCAGCATTTT.